The clone carrying this TCR beta chain appeared many times. Trimming cost V 5 bases and J 5 bases; bases outside gene matches: 13. The CDR3 length is 16 residues. Germline CDR1 MDHEN, CDR2 SYDVKM. These data belong to a study of T-cell reconstitution after alpha-beta-depleted transplantation in children. Preparation of the TCRbeta library involved a method that used unique molecular identifiers. TCRdb ran MiXCR on the PCR reads and lists one entry per CDR3 protein. This sample has approximately 250,000 distinct CDR3 sequences, with 9.7% found just once. This receptor was obtained from a human donor who donated a stem cell graft to a child with SCID. The chain has TRBV28 and TRBJ2-5; 8 nucleotides line up with TRBD1. The sample here was PBMCs from the stem cell graft donor, taken from the stem cell graft. CDR3 amino acids: CASSVRVFRGQETQYF. DNA for the CDR3: TGTGCCAGCAGTGTCAGAGTTTTCAGGGGGCAGGAGACCCAGTACTTC.